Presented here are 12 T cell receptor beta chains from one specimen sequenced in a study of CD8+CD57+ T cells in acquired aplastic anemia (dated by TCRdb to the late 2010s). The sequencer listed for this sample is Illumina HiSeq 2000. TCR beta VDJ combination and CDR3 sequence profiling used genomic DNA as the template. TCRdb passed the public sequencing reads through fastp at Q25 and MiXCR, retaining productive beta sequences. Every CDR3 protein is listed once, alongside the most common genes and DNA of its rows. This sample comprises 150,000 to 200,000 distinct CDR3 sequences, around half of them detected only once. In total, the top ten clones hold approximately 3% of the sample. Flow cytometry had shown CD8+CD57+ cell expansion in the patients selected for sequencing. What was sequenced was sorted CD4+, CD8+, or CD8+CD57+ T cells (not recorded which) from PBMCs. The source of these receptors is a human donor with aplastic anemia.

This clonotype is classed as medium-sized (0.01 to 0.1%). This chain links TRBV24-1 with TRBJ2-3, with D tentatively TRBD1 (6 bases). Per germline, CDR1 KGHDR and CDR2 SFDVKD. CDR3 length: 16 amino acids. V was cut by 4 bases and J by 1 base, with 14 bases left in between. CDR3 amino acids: CATSDPQGLGTDTQYF. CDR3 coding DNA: TGTGCCACCAGTGACCCTCAGGGGTTAGGCACAGATACGCAGTATTTT.

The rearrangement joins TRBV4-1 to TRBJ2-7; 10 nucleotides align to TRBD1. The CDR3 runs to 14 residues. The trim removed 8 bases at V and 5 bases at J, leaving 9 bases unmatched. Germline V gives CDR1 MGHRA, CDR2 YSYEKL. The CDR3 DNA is TGCGCCAGCGGCGTAAGGACAGGGGGGAACGAGCAGTACTTC. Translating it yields CASGVRTGGNEQYF.

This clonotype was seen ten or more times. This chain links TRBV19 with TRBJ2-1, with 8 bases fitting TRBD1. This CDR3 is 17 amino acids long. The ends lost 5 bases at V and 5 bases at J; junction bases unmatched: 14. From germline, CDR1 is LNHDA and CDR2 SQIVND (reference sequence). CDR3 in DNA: TGTGCCAGTAGTGATCGACCCCGGACAGGGATACACAATGAGCAGTTCTTC. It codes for CASSDRPRTGIHNEQFF.

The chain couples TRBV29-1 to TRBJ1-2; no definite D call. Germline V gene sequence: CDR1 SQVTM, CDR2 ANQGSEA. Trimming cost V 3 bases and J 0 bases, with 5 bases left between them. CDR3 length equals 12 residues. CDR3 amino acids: CSVDPANYGYTF. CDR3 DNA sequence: TGCAGCGTTGATCCCGCTAACTATGGCTACACCTTC.

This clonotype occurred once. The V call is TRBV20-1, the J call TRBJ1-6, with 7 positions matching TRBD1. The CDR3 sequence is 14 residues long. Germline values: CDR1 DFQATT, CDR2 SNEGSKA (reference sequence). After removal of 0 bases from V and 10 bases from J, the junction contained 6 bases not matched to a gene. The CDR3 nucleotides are TGCAGTGCTAGAGATAGGACAGGTTACTCACCCCTCCACTTT. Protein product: CSARDRTGYSPLHF.

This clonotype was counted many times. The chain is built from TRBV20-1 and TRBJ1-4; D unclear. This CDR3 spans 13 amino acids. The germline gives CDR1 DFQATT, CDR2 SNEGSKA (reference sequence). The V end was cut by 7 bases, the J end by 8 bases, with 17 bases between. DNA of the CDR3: TGCAGTGGGCGGGAGGGAAGGGAGGAAAAACTGTTTTTT. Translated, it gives CSGREGREEKLFF.

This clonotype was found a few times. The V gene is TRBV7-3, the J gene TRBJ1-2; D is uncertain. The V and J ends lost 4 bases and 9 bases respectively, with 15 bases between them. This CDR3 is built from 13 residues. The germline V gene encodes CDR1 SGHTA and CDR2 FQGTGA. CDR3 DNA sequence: TGTGCCAGCAGCTCTGGACCGGCCAACAGCTACACCTTC. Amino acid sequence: CASSSGPANSYTF.

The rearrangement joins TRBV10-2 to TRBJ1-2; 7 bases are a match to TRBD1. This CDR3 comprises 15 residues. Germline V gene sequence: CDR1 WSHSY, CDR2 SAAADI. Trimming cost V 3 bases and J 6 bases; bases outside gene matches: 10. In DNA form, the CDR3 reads TGCGCCAGCAGTGACCCTTTGGACAGGATCGATGGCTACACCTTC. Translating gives CASSDPLDRIDGYTF.

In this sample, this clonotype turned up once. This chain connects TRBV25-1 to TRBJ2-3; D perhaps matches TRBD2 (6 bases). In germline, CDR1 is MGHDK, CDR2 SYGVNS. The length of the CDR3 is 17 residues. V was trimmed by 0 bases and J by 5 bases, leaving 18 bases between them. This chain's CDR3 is CASSEYRDSGVGDTQYF. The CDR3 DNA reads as TGTGCCAGCAGTGAATATCGGGACTCAGGCGTTGGAGATACGCAGTATTTT. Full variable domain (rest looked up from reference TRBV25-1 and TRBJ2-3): EADIYQTPRYLVIGTGKKITLECSQTMGHDKMYWYQQDPGMELHLIHYSYGVNSTEKGDLSSESTVSRIRTEHFPLTLESARPSHTSQYLCASSEYRDSGVGDTQYFGPGTRLTVL.

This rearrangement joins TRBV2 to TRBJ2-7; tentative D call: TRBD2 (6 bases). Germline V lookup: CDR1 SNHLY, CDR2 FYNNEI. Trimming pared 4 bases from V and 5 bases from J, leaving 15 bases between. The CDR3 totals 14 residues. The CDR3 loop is CASSGRGSGNEQYF. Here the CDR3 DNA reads TGTGCCAGCAGTGGACGGGGGAGTGGGAACGAGCAGTACTTC.

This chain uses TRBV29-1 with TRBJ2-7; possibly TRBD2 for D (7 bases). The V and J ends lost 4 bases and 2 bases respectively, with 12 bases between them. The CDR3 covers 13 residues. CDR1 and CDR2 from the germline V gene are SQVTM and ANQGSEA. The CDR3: CSVGGGQAYEQYF. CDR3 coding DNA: TGCAGCGTTGGGGGGGGACAAGCCTACGAGCAGTACTTC.

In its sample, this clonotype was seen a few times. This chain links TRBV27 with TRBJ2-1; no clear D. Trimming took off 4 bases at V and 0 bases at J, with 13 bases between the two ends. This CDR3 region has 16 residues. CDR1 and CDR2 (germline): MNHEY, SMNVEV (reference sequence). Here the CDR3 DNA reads TGTGCCAGCAGTTCACCGACACGCAGCTCCTACAATGAGCAGTTCTTC. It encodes CASSSPTRSSYNEQFF.